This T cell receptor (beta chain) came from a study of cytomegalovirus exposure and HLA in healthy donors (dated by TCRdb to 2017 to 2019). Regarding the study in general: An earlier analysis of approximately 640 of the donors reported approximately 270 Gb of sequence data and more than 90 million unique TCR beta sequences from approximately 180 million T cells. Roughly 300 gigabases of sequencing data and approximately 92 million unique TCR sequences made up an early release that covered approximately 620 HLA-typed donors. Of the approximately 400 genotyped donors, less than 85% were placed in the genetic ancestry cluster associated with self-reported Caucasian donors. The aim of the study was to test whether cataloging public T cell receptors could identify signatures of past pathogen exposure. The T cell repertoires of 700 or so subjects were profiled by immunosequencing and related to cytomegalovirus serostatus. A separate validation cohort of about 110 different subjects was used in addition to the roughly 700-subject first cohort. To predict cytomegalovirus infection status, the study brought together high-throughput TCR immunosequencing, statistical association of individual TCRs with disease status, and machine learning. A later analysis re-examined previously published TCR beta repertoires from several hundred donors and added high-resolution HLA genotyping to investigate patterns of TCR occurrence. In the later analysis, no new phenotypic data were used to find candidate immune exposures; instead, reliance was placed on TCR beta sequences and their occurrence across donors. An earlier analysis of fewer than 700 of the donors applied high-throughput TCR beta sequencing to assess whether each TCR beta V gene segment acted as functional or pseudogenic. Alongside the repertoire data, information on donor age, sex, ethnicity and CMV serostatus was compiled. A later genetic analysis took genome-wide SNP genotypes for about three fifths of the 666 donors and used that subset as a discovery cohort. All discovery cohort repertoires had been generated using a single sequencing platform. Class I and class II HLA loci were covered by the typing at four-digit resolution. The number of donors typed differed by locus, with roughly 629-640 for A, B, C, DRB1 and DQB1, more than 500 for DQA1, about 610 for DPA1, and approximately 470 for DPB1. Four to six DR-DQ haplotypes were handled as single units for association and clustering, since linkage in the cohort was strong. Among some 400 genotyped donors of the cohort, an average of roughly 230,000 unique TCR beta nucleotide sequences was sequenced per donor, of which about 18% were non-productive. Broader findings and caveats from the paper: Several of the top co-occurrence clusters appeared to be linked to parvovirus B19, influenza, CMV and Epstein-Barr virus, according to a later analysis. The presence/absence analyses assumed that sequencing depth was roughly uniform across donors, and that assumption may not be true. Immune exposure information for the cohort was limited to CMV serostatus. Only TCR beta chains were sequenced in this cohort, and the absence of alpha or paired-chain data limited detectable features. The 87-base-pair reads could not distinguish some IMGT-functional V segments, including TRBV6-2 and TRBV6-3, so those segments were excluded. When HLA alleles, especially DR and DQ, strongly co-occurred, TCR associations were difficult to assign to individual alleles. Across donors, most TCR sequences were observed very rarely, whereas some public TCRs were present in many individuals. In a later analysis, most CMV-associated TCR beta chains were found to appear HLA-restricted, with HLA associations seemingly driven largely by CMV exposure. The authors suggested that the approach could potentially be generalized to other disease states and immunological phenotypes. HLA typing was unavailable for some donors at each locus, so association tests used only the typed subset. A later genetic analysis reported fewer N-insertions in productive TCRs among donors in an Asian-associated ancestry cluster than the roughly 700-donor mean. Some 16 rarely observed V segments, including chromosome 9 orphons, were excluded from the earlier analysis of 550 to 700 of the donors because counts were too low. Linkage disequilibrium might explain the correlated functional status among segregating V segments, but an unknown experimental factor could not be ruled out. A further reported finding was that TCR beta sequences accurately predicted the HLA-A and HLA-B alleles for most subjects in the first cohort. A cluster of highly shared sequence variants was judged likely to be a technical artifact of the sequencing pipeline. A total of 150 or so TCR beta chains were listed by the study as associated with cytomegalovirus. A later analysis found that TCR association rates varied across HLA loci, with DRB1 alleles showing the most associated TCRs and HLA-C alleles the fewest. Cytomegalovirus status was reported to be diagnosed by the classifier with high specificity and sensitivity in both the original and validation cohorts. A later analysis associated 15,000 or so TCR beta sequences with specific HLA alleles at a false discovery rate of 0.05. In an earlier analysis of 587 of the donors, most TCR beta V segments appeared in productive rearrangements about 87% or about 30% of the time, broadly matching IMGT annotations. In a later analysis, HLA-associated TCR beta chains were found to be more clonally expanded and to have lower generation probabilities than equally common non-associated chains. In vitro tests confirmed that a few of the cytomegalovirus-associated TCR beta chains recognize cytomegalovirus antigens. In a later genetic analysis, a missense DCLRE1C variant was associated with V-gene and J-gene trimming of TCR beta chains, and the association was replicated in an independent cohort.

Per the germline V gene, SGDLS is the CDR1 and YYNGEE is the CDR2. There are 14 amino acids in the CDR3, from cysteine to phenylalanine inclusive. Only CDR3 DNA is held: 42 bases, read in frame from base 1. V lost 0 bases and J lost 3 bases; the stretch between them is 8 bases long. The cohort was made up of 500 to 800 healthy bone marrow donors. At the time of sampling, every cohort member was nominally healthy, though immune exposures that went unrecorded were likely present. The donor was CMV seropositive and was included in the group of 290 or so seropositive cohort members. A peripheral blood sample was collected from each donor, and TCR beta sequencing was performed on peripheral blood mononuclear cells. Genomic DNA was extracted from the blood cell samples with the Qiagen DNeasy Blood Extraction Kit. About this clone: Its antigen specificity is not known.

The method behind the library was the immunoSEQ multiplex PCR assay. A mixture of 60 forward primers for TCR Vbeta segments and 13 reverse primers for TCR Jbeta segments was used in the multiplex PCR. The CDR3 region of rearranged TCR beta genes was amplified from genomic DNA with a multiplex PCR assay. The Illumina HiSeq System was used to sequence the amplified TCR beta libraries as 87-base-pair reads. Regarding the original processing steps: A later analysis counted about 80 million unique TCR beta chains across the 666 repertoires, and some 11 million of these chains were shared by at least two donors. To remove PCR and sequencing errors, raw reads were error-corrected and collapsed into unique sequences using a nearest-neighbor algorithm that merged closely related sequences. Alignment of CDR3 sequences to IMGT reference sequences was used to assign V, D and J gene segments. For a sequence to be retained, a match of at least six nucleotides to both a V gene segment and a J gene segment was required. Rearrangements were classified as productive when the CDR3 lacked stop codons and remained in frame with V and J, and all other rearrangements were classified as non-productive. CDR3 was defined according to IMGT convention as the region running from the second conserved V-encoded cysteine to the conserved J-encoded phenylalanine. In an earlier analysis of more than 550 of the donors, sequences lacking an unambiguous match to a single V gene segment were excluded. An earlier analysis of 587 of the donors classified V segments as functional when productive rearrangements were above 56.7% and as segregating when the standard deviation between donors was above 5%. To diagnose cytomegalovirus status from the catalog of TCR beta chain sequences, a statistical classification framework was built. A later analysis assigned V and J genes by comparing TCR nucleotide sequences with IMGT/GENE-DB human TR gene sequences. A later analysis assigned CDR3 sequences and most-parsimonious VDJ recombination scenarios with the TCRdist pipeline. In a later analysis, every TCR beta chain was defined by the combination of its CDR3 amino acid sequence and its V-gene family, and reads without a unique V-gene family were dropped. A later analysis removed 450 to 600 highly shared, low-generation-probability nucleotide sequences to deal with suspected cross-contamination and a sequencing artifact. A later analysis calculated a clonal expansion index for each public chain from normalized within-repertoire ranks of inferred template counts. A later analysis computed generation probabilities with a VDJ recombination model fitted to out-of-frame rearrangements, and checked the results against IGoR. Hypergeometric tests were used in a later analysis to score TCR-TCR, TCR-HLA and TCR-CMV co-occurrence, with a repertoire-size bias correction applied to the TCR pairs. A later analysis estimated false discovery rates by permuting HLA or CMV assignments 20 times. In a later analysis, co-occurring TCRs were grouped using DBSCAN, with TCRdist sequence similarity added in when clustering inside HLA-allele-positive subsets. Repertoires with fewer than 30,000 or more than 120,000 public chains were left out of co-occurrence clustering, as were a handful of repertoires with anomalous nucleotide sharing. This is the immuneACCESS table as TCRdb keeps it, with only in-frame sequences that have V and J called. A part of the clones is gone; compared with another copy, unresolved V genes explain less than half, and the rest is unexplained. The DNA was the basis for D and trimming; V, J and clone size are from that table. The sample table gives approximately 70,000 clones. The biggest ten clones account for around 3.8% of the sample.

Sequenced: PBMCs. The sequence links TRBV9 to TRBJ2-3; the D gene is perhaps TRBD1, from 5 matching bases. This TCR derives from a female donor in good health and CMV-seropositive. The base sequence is TGTGCCAGCAGCGTAGCTTCAGGGACAGATACGCAGTATTTT. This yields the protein CASSVASGTDTQYF.